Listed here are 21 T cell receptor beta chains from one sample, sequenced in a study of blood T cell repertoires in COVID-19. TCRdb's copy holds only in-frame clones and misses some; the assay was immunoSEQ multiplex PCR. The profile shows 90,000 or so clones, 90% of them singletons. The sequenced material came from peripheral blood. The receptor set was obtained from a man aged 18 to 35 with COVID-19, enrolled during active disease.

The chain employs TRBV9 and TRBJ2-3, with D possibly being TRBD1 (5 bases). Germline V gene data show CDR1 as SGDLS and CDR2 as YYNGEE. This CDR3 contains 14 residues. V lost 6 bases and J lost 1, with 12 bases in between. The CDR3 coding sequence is TGTGCCAGCAACCTATTAGGGGGCACAGATACGCAGTATTTT. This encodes CASNLLGGTDTQYF.

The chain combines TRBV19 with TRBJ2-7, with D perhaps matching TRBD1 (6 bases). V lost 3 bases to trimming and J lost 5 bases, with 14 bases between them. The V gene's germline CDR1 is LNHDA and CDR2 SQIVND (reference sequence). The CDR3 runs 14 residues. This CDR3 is CASSIGQPWHEQYF. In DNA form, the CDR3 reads TGTGCCAGTAGTATTGGACAGCCCTGGCACGAGCAGTACTTC.

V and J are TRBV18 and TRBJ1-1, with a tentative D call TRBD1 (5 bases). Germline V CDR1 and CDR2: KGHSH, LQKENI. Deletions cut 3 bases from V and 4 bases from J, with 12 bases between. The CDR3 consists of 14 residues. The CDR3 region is CASSPSGLFTEAFF. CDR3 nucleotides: TGTGCCAGCTCACCCTCGGGACTTTTCACTGAAGCTTTCTTT.

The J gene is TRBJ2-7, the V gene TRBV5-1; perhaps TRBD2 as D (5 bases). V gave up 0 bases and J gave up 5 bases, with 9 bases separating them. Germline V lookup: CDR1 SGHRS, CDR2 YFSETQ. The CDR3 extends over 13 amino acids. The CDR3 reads CASSLGWENEQYF. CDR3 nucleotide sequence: TGCGCCAGCAGCTTGGGTTGGGAGAACGAGCAGTACTTC.

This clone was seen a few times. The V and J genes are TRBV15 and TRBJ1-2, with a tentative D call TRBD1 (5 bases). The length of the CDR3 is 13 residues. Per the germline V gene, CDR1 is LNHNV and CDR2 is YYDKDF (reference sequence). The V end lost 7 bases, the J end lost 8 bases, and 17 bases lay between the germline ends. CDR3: CATTPTPGKGYTF. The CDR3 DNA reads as TGTGCCACCACCCCAACCCCAGGGAAGGGCTACACCTTC.

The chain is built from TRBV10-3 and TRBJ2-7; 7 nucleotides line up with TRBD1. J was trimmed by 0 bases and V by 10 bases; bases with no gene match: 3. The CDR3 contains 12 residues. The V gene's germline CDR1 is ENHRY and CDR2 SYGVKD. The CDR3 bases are TGTGCCAGCCGACAGGGCTCCTACGAGCAGTACTTC. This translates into CASRQGSYEQYF.

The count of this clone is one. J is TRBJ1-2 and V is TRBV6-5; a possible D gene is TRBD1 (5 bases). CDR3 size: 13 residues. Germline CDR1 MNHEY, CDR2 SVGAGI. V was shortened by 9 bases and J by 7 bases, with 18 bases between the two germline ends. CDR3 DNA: TGTGCCAGTTGGCGGACACTCCTCGGTGGCTACACCTTC. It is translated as CASWRTLLGGYTF.

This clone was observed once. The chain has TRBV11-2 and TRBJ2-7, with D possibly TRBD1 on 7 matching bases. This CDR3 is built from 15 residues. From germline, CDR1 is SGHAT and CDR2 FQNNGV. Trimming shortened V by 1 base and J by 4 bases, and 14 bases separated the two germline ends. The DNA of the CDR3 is TGTGCCAGCAGCTTAGGGGCAGGGGGAGGATACGAGCAGTACTTC. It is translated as CASSLGAGGGYEQYF.

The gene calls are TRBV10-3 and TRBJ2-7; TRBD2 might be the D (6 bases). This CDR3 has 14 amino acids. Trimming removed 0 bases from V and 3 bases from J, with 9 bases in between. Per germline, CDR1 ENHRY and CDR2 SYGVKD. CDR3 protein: CAISESFGGYEQYF. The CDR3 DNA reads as TGTGCCATCAGTGAGTCGTTCGGGGGCTACGAGCAGTACTTC.

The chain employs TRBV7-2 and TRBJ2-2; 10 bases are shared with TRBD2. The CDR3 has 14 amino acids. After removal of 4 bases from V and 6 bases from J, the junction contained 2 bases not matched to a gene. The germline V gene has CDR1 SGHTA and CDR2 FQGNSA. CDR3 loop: CASSSSGSSGELFF. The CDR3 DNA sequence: TGTGCCAGCAGCTCTAGCGGGAGCTCCGGGGAGCTGTTTTTT.

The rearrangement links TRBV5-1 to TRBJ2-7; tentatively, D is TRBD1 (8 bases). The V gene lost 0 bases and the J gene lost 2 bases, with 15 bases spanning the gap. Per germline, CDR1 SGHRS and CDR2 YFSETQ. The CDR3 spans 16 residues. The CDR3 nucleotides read TGCGCCAGCAGCTTGGTGGGAGGGACAGGAACCTACGAGCAGTACTTC. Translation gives CASSLVGGTGTYEQYF. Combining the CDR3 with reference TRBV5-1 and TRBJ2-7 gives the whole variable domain KAGVTQTPRYLIKTRGQQVTLSCSPISGHRSVSWYQQTPGQGLQFLFEYFSETQRNKGNFPGRFSGRQFSNSRSEMNVSTLELGDSALYLCASSLVGGTGTYEQYFGPGTRLTVT.

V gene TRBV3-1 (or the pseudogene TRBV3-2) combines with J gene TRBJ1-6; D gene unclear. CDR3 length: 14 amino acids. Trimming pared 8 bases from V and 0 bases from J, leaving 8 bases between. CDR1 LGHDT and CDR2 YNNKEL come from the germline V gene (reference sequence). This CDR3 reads CASGASSYNSPLHF. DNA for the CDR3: TGTGCCAGCGGAGCGAGCTCCTATAATTCACCCCTCCACTTT.

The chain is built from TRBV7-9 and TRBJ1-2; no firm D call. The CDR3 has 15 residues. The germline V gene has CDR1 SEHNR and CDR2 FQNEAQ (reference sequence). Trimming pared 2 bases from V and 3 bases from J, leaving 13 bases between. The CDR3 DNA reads TGTGCCAGCAGCTTAAGAGGGAGTTTAGACTATGGCTACACCTTC. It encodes CASSLRGSLDYGYTF.

The CDR3, as DNA: TGTGCCAGCAGCTTGCGCGATGAGCAGTTCTTC. It encodes CASSLRDEQFF. The chain carries TRBV9 and TRBJ2-1; D ambiguous. CDR1 and CDR2 (germline): SGDLS, YYNGEE. Trimming left V 4 bases short and J 8 bases short, with 7 bases between. CDR3 size: 11 residues.

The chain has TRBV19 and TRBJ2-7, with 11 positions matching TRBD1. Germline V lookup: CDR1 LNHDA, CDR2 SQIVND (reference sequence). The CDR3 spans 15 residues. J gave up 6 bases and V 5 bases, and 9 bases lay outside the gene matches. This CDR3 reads CASSWVTGTGGEQYF. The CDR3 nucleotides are TGTGCCAGTAGTTGGGTGACCGGGACAGGGGGCGAGCAGTACTTC.

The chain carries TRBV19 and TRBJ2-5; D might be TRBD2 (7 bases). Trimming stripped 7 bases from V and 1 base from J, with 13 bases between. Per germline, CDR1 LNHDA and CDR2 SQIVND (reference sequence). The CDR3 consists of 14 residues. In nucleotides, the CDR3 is TGTGCCAGTAAACGGGGGGCAGGCCAAGAGACCCAGTACTTC. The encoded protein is CASKRGAGQETQYF.

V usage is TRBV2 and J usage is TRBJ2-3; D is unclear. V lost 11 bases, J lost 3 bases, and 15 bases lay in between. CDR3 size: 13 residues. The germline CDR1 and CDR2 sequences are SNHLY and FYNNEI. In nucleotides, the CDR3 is TGTGCCCCGTCTCTAGAATGGACAGATACGCAGTATTTT. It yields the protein CAPSLEWTDTQYF.

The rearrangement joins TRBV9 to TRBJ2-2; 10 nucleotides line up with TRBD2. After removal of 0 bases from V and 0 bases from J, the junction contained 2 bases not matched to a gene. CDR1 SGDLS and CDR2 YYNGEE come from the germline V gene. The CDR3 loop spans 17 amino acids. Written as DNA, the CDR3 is TGTGCCAGCAGCGTAGGACTAGCGGGTACGAACACCGGGGAGCTGTTTTTT. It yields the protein CASSVGLAGTNTGELFF.

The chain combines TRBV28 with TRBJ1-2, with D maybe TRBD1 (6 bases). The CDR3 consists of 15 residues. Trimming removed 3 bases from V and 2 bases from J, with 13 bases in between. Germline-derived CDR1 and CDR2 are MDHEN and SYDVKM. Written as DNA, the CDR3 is TGTGCCAGCAGTTTTTTCACAGGGCTAAACTATGGCTACACCTTC. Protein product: CASSFFTGLNYGYTF.

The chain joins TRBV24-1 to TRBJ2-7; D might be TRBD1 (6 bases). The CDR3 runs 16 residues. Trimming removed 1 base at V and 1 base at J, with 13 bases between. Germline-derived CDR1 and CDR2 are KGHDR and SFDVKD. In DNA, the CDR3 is TGTGCCACCAGTGATTTCCTGAAGACAGGATCCTACGAGCAGTACTTC. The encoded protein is CATSDFLKTGSYEQYF.

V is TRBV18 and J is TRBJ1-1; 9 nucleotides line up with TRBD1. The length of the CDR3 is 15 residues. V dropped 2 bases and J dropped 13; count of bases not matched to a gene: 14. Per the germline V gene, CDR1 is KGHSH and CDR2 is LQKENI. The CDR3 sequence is CASSPTRDRANRDFF. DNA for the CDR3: TGTGCCAGCTCACCAACAAGGGACAGGGCTAATCGGGATTTCTTT.